This TCR beta chain was found in a study of T-cell memory formation after mild COVID-19. General study points: Contracting clones from day 15 to 85 showed balanced CD4/CD8; later expanders favored CD4+. Contracting CD4+ clones were located mainly in CM and EM, and CD8+ clones in EMRA. The second-wave clones peaking on day 37 were not confirmed as SARS-CoV-2-specific.

Of note for this clonotype: Its antigen is undetermined.

Looked up from germline, CDR1 is SGHNT and CDR2 is YENEEA. This CDR3 has 15 amino acids. Trimming removed 2 bases at V and 0 bases at J, with 7 bases between. It was 5'RACE with constant-segment primers that produced the TCR alpha and TCR beta cDNA libraries, which carried sample barcodes and UMIs. Using its own MiXCR run on the 5' RACE reads, TCRdb lists one record per CDR3 protein. The sample holds 350,000 to 450,000 distinct CDR3 sequences, around 27% seen once. This chain uses TRBV11-3 with TRBJ2-2; perhaps TRBD1 as D (6 bases). The sample consisted of PBMCs or a T cell subset sorted from them (not recorded which). The origin of this receptor is an adult woman who had mild COVID-19 (a few samples of this study predate the infection). Cell type and time point are not known. CDR3 in amino acids: CASSLYRANTGELFF. The CDR3 DNA reads as TGTGCCAGCAGCTTATACAGGGCGAACACCGGGGAGCTGTTTTTT. Full variable domain (remainder filled in from reference TRBV11-3 and TRBJ2-2): EAGVVQSPRYKIIEKKQPVAFWCNPISGHNTLYWYLQNLGQGPELLIRYENEEAVDDSQLPKDRFSAERLKGVDSTLKIQPAELGDSAVYLCASSLYRANTGELFFGEGSRLTVL.